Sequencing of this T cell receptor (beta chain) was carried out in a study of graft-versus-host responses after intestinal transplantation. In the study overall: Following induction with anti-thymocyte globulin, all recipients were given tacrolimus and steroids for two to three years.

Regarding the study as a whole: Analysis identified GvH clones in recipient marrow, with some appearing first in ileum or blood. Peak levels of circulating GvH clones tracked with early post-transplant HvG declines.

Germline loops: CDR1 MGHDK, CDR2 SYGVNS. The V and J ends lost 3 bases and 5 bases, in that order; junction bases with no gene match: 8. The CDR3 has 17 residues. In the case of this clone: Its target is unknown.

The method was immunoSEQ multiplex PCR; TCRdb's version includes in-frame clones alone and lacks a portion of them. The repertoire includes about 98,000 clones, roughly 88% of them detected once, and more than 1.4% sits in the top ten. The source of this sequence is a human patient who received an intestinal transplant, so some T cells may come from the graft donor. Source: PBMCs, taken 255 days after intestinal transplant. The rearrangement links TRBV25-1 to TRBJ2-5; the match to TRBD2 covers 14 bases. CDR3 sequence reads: CASSDSRGLAGVETQYF. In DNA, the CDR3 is TGTGCCAGCAGTGACTCCCGGGGACTAGCGGGAGTGGAGACCCAGTACTTC. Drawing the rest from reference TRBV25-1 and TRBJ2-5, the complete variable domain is EADIYQTPRYLVIGTGKKITLECSQTMGHDKMYWYQQDPGMELHLIHYSYGVNSTEKGDLSSESTVSRIRTEHFPLTLESARPSHTSQYLCASSDSRGLAGVETQYFGPGTRLLVL.